These 24 T cell receptor beta chains were all obtained from the same sample, sequenced in a study of blood T cell repertoires in COVID-19. The data were produced by immunoSEQ multiplex PCR, yet TCRdb's version contains in-frame clones alone and is incomplete. This sample carries some 180,000 clones, 88% of them seen once, and the ten largest clones take about 6.3%. Sequenced input: peripheral blood. These TCRs come from a middle-aged man with active or convalescent COVID-19.

The V and J genes are TRBV5-6 and TRBJ2-4; D may be TRBD2 (5 bases). V lost 2 bases, J lost 0 bases, and 12 bases lay in between. The CDR3 is 16 residues long. The germline V gene encodes CDR1 SGHDT and CDR2 YYEEEE. The CDR3 DNA sequence: TGTGCCAGCAGCTTCTTAGACGGACTAGCCAAAAACATTCAGTACTTC. Amino acid sequence: CASSFLDGLAKNIQYF.

The genes are TRBV29-1 and TRBJ1-1; TRBD1 is a possible D gene (6 bases). Germline loops: CDR1 SQVTM, CDR2 ANQGSEA. There are 13 residues in the CDR3. Trimming stripped 7 bases from V and 0 bases from J, with 12 bases between. The CDR3 sequence is CSAGDIVNTEAFF. The CDR3 bases are TGCAGCGCCGGGGACATTGTGAACACTGAAGCTTTCTTT.

This sequence joins TRBV4-1 and TRBJ2-1; 9 nucleotides align to TRBD2. V lost 1 base, J lost 1 base, and 5 bases stayed unmatched. CDR1 is MGHRA and CDR2 is YSYEKL in the germline V gene. This CDR3 has 17 residues. The CDR3 spells CASSQVRGRVSYNEQFF. In DNA, the CDR3 is TGCGCCAGCAGCCAAGTCCGCGGGAGGGTTTCCTACAATGAGCAGTTCTTC.

A note on this clone: The junction does not match germline at one end; this may be a read error. This chain connects TRBV6-5 to TRBJ1-2; no firm D call. The CDR3 consists of 14 residues. Germline-derived CDR1 and CDR2 are MNHEY and SVGAGI. CDR3 sequence: CASSDSIRVYGYTF. In nucleotides, the CDR3 is TGTGCCAGCAGTGACTCAATCCGGGTCTATGGCTACACCTTC.

The J gene is TRBJ2-3, the V gene TRBV19, with TRBD1 matching 8 bases. The CDR3 is made up of 16 amino acids. CDR1 LNHDA and CDR2 SQIVND come from the germline V gene (reference sequence). The V segment lost 7 bases and the J segment 3 bases; nucleotides outside the gene matches: 12. The CDR3 region is CASTTLQGGETDTQYF. CDR3 bases: TGTGCCAGTACTACACTACAGGGGGGTGAGACAGATACGCAGTATTTT.

J is TRBJ2-3 and V is TRBV19, with a weak D call TRBD2 (5 bases). Trimming stripped 1 base from V and 1 base from J, with 12 bases between. The length of the CDR3 is 16 residues. Germline V gene lookup returns CDR1 LNHDA and CDR2 SQIVND (reference sequence). The CDR3 DNA sequence: TGTGCCAGTAGTATAGCCGGGGTAGTGGGCACAGATACGCAGTATTTT. This encodes CASSIAGVVGTDTQYF. The full variable domain, with the rest looked up from reference TRBV19 and TRBJ2-3, is DGGITQSPKYLFRKEGQNVTLSCEQNLNHDAMYWYRQDPGQGLRLIYYSQIVNDFQKGDIAEGYSVSREKKESFPLTVTSAQKNPTAFYLCASSIAGVVGTDTQYFGPGTRLTVL.

This sequence joins TRBV5-1 and TRBJ2-5; 9 positions match TRBD2. The CDR3 has 15 residues. Trimming at V came to 2 bases and at J to 5 bases, leaving 7 bases not matched to a gene. CDR1 and CDR2 from the germline V gene are SGHRS and YFSETQ. The CDR3 sequence is CASSLAGGPGETQYF. CDR3 sequence (DNA): TGCGCCAGCAGCTTAGCGGGGGGCCCAGGGGAGACCCAGTACTTC. The entire variable domain, with the rest obtained from reference TRBV5-1 and TRBJ2-5, is as follows: KAGVTQTPRYLIKTRGQQVTLSCSPISGHRSVSWYQQTPGQGLQFLFEYFSETQRNKGNFPGRFSGRQFSNSRSEMNVSTLELGDSALYLCASSLAGGPGETQYFGPGTRLLVL.

The chain employs TRBV30 and TRBJ2-3, with D perhaps TRBD2 (5 bases). The germline V gene encodes CDR1 GTSNPN and CDR2 SVGIG (reference sequence). CDR3 size: 14 residues. Trimming took off 3 bases at V and 4 bases at J, with 14 bases between the two ends. CDR3 residues: CAWRGDPRADTQYF. The CDR3 bases are TGTGCCTGGAGGGGAGACCCGAGGGCAGATACGCAGTATTTT.

This sequence joins TRBV6-5 and TRBJ1-1; a possible D gene is TRBD1 (5 bases). V lost 6 bases to trimming and J lost 7 bases, with 15 bases between them. The CDR3 runs to 13 residues. Germline CDR1 MNHEY, CDR2 SVGAGI. The CDR3 bases are TGTGCCAGCAGCCGGACACCTATGTATGAAGCTTTCTTT. Translating it yields CASSRTPMYEAFF.

The rearrangement joins TRBV6-1 to TRBJ1-6; unclear D gene. The CDR3 sequence is 16 residues long. Trimming stripped 2 bases from V and 4 bases from J, with 12 bases between. Looked up from germline, CDR1 is MNHNS and CDR2 is SASEGT. The CDR3 nucleotides are TGTGCCAGCAGTGAACCGGGCGGGCTTTATAATTCACCCCTCCACTTT. Translating it yields CASSEPGGLYNSPLHF.

The rearrangement links TRBV19 to TRBJ2-1; TRBD2 matches at 10 bases. CDR1 and CDR2 (germline): LNHDA, SQIVND (reference sequence). The CDR3 is made up of 15 amino acids. V lost 5 bases, J lost 8 bases, and 9 bases stayed unmatched. CDR3 protein: CASSPRLAGVYEQFF. As DNA, the CDR3 is TGTGCCAGTAGTCCCAGGCTAGCGGGAGTCTATGAGCAGTTCTTC.

The genes are TRBV18 and TRBJ1-2, with TRBD1 matching over 9 bases. CDR3 size: 14 residues. Germline V gene data show CDR1 as KGHSH and CDR2 as LQKENI. V gave up 6 bases and J gave up 7 bases; unmatched junction bases: 9. CDR3 DNA sequence: TGTGCCAGCTCGCCGGGACAGGGAGAAGGTGGCTACACCTTC. Its translation: CASSPGQGEGGYTF.

This clone has just one count. The chain is built from TRBV28 and TRBJ1-4; D is possibly TRBD1 (6 bases). V dropped 10 bases and J dropped 6 bases, with 21 bases sitting between them. The germline V gene has CDR1 MDHEN and CDR2 SYDVKM. The CDR3 is 15 residues long. CDR3 sequence: CATSVGGGAHEKLFF. The CDR3 region has the DNA TGTGCCACCTCGGTGGGGGGGGGCGCCCATGAAAAACTGTTTTTT.

The rearrangement links TRBV9 to TRBJ1-1; D not resolved. The CDR3 has 13 residues. V shed 4 bases and J shed 11 bases, with 18 bases lying between them. Germline-derived CDR1 and CDR2 are SGDLS and YYNGEE. The CDR3 sequence is CASSNQTAAAAFF. DNA of the CDR3: TGTGCCAGCAGCAACCAGACCGCGGCTGCCGCTTTCTTT.

The V and J genes are TRBV24-1 and TRBJ1-2; D unclear. Germline-derived CDR1 and CDR2 are KGHDR and SFDVKD. The CDR3 is 15 residues long. Trimming cost V 3 bases and J 1 base, with 11 bases left between them. CDR3 in DNA: TGTGCCACCAGTGATGACATCGATGGTAACTATGGCTACACCTTC. It is translated as CATSDDIDGNYGYTF.

This clone has just one count. The chain employs TRBV29-1 and TRBJ1-2, with TRBD1 as a possible D gene (5 bases). CDR3 length equals 14 residues. Deletions cut 4 bases from V and 5 bases from J, with 17 bases between. Germline CDR1 SQVTM, CDR2 ANQGSEA. Here the CDR3 reads CSVGSSGDLYGYTF. The CDR3, as DNA: TGCAGCGTTGGGTCCTCCGGGGACTTATATGGCTACACCTTC.

The chain's CDR3 is CASSMLAGANQETQYF. The CDR3 bases are TGTGCCAGCAGCATGCTAGCGGGAGCGAACCAAGAGACCCAGTACTTC. The chain combines TRBV5-6 with TRBJ2-5; 10 bases map to TRBD2. The CDR3 has 16 amino acids. J gave up 0 bases and V 4 bases, and 6 bases lay outside the gene matches. Germline V gene data show CDR1 as SGHDT and CDR2 as YYEEEE. Looking up the rest from reference TRBV5-6 and TRBJ2-5 gives the full variable domain: DAGVTQSPTHLIKTRGQQVTLRCSPKSGHDTVSWYQQALGQGPQFIFQYYEEEERQRGNFPDRFSGHQFPNYSSELNVNALLLGDSALYLCASSMLAGANQETQYFGPGTRLLVL.

The CDR3 bases are TGTGCCAGCAGCTTAGTGGAGTCGGACACCATATATTTT. This sequence encodes CASSLVESDTIYF. The genes are TRBV7-8 and TRBJ1-3; D is ambiguous. The CDR3 is made up of 13 amino acids. Looked up from germline, CDR1 is SGHVS and CDR2 is FQNEAQ. Between the trimmed V and J ends, which lost 1 base and 8 bases, there was a span of 9 bases.

The chain employs TRBV5-6 and TRBJ2-6; D is perhaps TRBD2 (5 bases). The CDR3 totals 14 residues. CDR1 is SGHDT, CDR2 YYEEEE, per germline. V was pared by 2 bases and J by 2 bases, with 5 bases between. In DNA, the CDR3 is TGTGCCAGCAGCTTCGGGGCTGGGGCCAACGTCCTGACTTTC. Protein product: CASSFGAGANVLTF.

This clone has just one count. The sample has other DNA sequences that encode this CDR3 too. This chain connects TRBV5-6 to TRBJ1-5, with a tentative D call TRBD1 (5 bases). Between the trimmed V and J ends, which lost 0 bases and 7 bases, there was a span of 11 bases. CDR1 is SGHDT, CDR2 YYEEEE, per germline. The CDR3 covers 14 residues. CDR3 protein: CASSLAGGGQPQHF. CDR3 in DNA: TGTGCCAGCAGCTTGGCCGGGGGGGGGCAGCCCCAGCATTTT.

This chain joins TRBV19 and TRBJ2-1, with a weak D call TRBD1 (5 bases). The germline V gene encodes CDR1 LNHDA and CDR2 SQIVND (reference sequence). Trimming left V 8 bases short and J 7 bases short, with 12 bases between. This CDR3 is built from 12 residues. CDR3 in amino acids: CASLQGENEQFF. CDR3 nucleotides: TGTGCCAGTCTTCAAGGGGAAAATGAGCAGTTCTTC.

V and J are TRBV5-6 and TRBJ2-5; 12 bases align to TRBD2. CDR1 and CDR2 (germline): SGHDT, YYEEEE. The trim removed 1 base at V and 3 bases at J, leaving 1 base unmatched. The CDR3 length is 15 residues. The CDR3 DNA sequence: TGTGCCAGCAGCTTGAGGACTAGCGGGAAAGAGACCCAGTACTTC. It codes for CASSLRTSGKETQYF.

This chain connects TRBV9 to TRBJ1-1; 8 positions agree with TRBD1. The CDR3 sequence is 14 residues long. Germline assignment: CDR1 SGDLS and CDR2 YYNGEE. V lost 6 bases and J lost 4; bases outside the gene matches: 8. CDR3 nucleotide sequence: TGTGCCAGCACTAGACAGGGGTTGGGCACTGAAGCTTTCTTT. Translating it yields CASTRQGLGTEAFF.

This clone was counted once. This chain links TRBV6-6 with TRBJ1-1; the D gene is possibly TRBD1 (6 bases). This CDR3 comprises 10 residues. V was clipped by 5 bases and J by 11 bases, with 9 bases between them. Germline V gives CDR1 MNHNY, CDR2 SVGAGI (reference sequence). CDR3 protein: CASSQRGAFF. CDR3 sequence (DNA): TGTGCCAGCAGTCAAAGGGGGGCTTTCTTT.